This T cell receptor (beta chain) is from a study of blood T cells in healthy people across ages. The use of a sample-barcoded 5' primer and a J-beta primer mix characterized a second PCR of roughly 6 to 12 cycles. TCRdb processed the 5' RACE reads anew with MiXCR; each CDR3 protein has one entry. Among just under 550,000 distinct CDR3 sequences, 20% to 30% were seen once, and the ten largest hold roughly 9%. This CDR3 has 14 residues. V lost 2 bases to trimming and J lost 7 bases, with 11 bases between them. This sample was shared with a second study, whose subject was T cells of mothers and their children. From that report: Barcodes and 2-4 random nucleotides were added by M1S in the second PCR. For related and unrelated pairs alike, thymic selection shapes TCR recombination output similarly.

Sequenced material: blood. This TCR was recovered from a boy between 10 and 17 years old in good health. The chain links TRBV12-3 or TRBV12-4 to TRBJ1-4, with D unresolved. CDR3 in DNA: TGTGCCAGCAGTTTAAGGTCCAGCAGTGAAAAACTGTTTTTT. Its protein product is CASSLRSSSEKLFF.